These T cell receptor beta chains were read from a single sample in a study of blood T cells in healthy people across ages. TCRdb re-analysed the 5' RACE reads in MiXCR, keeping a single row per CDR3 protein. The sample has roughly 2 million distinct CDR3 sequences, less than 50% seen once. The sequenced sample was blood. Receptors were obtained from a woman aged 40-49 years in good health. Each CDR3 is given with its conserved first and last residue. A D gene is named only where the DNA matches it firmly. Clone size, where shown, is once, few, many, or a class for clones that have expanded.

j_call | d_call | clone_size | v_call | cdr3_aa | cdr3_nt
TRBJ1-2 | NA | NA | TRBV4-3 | CASSPSPGDPASNYGYTF | TGCGCCAGCAGCCCCTCCCCGGGAGACCCAGCCTCTAACTATGGCTACACCTTC
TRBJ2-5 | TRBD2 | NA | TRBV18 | CASPPSQRGIVETQYF | TGTGCCAGCCCACCATCTCAGCGGGGGATAGTAGAGACCCAGTACTTC
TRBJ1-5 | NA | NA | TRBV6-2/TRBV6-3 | CASSYSSLIQPQHF | TGTGCCAGCAGTTACTCGTCATTAATTCAGCCCCAGCATTTT
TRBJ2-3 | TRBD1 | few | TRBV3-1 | CASSRGQGRADTQYF | TGTGCCAGCAGTCGTGGACAGGGGAGGGCAGATACGCAGTATTTT
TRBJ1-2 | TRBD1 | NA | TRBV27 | CASSTRQGFVYGYTF | TGTGCCAGCAGTACGAGACAGGGTTTCGTCTATGGCTACACCTTC
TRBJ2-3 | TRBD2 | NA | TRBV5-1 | CASSLVSLSRGGNTDTQYF | TGCGCCAGCAGCTTGGTATCCCTATCGCGCGGGGGGAACACAGATACGCAGTATTTT
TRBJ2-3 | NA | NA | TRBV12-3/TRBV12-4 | CASSWQVGVSTDTQYF | TGTGCCAGCAGTTGGCAAGTGGGGGTTAGCACAGATACGCAGTATTTT
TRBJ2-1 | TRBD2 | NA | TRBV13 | CASSLVPSGSRTYNEQFF | TGTGCCAGCAGCTTAGTGCCTAGCGGGAGTCGGACCTACAATGAGCAGTTCTTC
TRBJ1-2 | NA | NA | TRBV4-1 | CASRNQGDGYTF | TGCGCCAGCAGAAATCAAGGAGATGGCTACACCTTC
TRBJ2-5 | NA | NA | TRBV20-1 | CSARDEGVEETQYF | TGCAGTGCTAGAGATGAGGGGGTCGAAGAGACCCAGTACTTC
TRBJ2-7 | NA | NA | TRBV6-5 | CASTNTKTEGEYEQYF | TGTGCCAGCACCAACACAAAGACGGAGGGGGAATACGAGCAGTACTTC
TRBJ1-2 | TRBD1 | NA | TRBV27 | CASSPQWDSNYGYTF | TGTGCCAGCAGTCCCCAGTGGGACAGTAACTATGGCTACACCTTC
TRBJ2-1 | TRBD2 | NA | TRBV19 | CASTPFGGNNNEQFF | TGTGCCAGTACCCCCTTCGGGGGGAACAACAATGAGCAGTTCTTC
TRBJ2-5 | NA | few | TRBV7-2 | CASSLKDYPAGAQYF | TGTGCCAGCAGCCTCAAGGACTACCCGGCAGGGGCCCAGTACTTC
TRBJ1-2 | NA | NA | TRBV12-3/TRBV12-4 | CASSRAGRVYGYTF | TGTGCCAGCAGTCGGGCAGGACGCGTCTATGGCTACACCTTC
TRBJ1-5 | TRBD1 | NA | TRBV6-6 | CASSYSIGQGNQPQHF | TGTGCCAGCAGTTACTCGATTGGACAGGGTAATCAGCCCCAGCATTTT
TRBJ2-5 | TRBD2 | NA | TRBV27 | CASSSTEAGETQYF | TGTGCCAGCAGTTCCACAGAAGCGGGGGAGACCCAGTACTTC
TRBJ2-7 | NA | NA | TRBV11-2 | CASSLVSSSDEQYF | TGTGCCAGCAGCTTAGTCAGCAGCTCTGACGAGCAGTACTTC
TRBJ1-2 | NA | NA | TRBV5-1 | CASSLGSLYGYAF | TGCGCCAGCAGCTTGGGCTCACTCTATGGCTACGCCTTC
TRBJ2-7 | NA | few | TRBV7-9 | CASSSEGSSYEQYF | TGTGCCAGCAGCTCAGAGGGGTCTTCCTACGAGCAGTACTTC
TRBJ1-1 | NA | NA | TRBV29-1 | CSVETGRVNTEAFF | TGCAGCGTTGAAACGGGACGGGTGAACACTGAAGCTTTCTTT
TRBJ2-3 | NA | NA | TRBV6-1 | CASSEFGVITDTQYF | TGTGCCAGCAGTGAATTCGGGGTAATCACAGATACGCAGTATTTT
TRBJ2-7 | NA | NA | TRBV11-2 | CASSPSQVEGYEQYF | TGTGCCAGCAGCCCTAGCCAGGTGGAAGGATACGAGCAGTACTTC
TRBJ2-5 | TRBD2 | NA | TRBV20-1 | CSASGGLAGWRETQYF | TGCAGTGCTAGTGGGGGACTAGCGGGGTGGCGAGAGACCCAGTACTTC
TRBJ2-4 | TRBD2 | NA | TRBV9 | CASSAETSPTGGQYF | TGTGCCAGCAGCGCCGAGACTAGTCCCACGGGGGGGCAGTACTTC
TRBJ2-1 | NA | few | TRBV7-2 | CASSPQMGAGEQFF | TGTGCCAGCAGCCCCCAAATGGGGGCCGGGGAGCAGTTCTTC
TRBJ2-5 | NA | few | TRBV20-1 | CSAVPQGFEETQYF | TGCAGTGCCGTCCCTCAGGGTTTCGAGGAGACCCAGTACTTC
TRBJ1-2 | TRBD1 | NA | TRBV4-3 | CASSQDFGEWGQGYTF | TGCGCCAGCAGCCAAGATTTCGGGGAGTGGGGACAGGGCTACACCTTC
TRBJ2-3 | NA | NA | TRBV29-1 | CSGELADTQYF | TGCAGCGGTGAACTGGCAGATACGCAGTATTTT
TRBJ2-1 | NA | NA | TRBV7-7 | CASSLTDSHLEQFF | TGTGCTAGCAGCTTAACCGACAGCCACCTAGAGCAGTTCTTC
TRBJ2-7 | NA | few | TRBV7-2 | CASSLTGRLSQQYF | TGTGCCAGCAGCTTAACGGGCAGACTATCCCAGCAGTACTTC
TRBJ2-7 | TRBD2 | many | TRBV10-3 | CAIWDPWRENEQYF | TGTGCCATCTGGGACCCTTGGCGGGAGAACGAGCAGTACTTC
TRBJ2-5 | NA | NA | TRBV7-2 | CASSLWTGHRKTQYF | TGTGCCAGCAGCCTATGGACCGGCCACAGAAAGACCCAGTACTTC
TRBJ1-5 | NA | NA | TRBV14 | CASSQGYQPQHF | TGTGCCAGCAGTCAGGGGTATCAGCCCCAGCATTTT
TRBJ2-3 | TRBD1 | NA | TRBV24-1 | CATSDLGQGARVTQYF | TGTGCCACCAGTGATTTAGGGCAGGGGGCGCGTGTTACGCAGTATTTT
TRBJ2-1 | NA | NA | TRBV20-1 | CSGNPGNEQFF | TGCAGTGGCAATCCGGGGAATGAGCAGTTCTTC
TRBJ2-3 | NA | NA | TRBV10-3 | CAISGRGYTDTQYF | TGTGCCATCAGTGGACGTGGATACACAGATACGCAGTATTTT